This TCR beta chain was captured by sequencing in a study of cytomegalovirus exposure and HLA in healthy donors. The ends were cut back, 5 bases at V and 0 bases at J, with 18 bases in the middle. Germline V CDR1 and CDR2: SGHTS, YDEGEE. This CDR3 has 17 amino acids. Profiling relied on immunoSEQ multiplex PCR, and the TCRdb table lists in-frame clones only, not all of them. The sample lists 180,000 or so clones, about 79% occurring once. This TCR was recovered from a young woman in good health and CMV-seropositive. The sequencing sample was made of PBMCs. V gene TRBV5-8 combines with J gene TRBJ1-5; a weak D match, TRBD1 (5 bases). The CDR3 nucleotides are TGTGCCAGCAGACCCCTCGACAGCCTGTATAGCAATCAGCCCCAGCATTTT. It encodes CASRPLDSLYSNQPQHF.